The 28 T cell receptor beta chains below were found in one sample sequenced in a study of shared clonotypes between healthy human individuals. Profiling relied on immunoSEQ multiplex PCR, and the TCRdb table lists in-frame clones only, not all of them. The sample comprises a few million clones, about nine tenths of which are singletons, and around 0.4% rests with the top ten. The sample taken for sequencing was naive CD4+ T cells from PBMCs. The sample's subset: CD45RA+ positively selected. The receptors stem from a man aged 18 to 29 in good health. Some clones in this sample may be carry-over from other donors' samples.

The genes are TRBV11-1 and TRBJ2-4; tentative D call: TRBD2 (6 bases). The CDR3 covers 15 residues. Germline CDR1 is SGHAT and CDR2 is FQDESV (reference sequence). The V end was cut by 7 bases, the J end by 8 bases, with 21 bases between. The CDR3: CASTKGRGVRDIQYF. DNA for the CDR3: TGTGCCAGCACCAAAGGGCGGGGTGTCAGAGACATTCAGTACTTC.

The chain joins TRBV28 to TRBJ2-7; 9 positions agree with TRBD1. The CDR3 runs 16 residues. In germline, CDR1 is MDHEN, CDR2 SYDVKM. V lost 1 base to trimming and J lost 4 bases; unmatched junction nucleotides: 8. The CDR3 reads CASSLFGQGWEYEQYF. Written as DNA, the CDR3 is TGTGCCAGCAGTTTATTTGGACAGGGGTGGGAGTACGAGCAGTACTTC.

This clone has just one count. The chain links TRBV7-9 to TRBJ2-5, with 10 positions matching TRBD2. V was pared by 4 bases and J by 3 bases, with 8 bases of the junction left unmatched. Germline CDR1 and CDR2: SEHNR and FQNEAQ (reference sequence). This CDR3 is built from 16 residues. The CDR3 DNA is TGTGCCAGCAGCTCCGGGACTAGCGATCCGGAAGAGACCCAGTACTTC. It is translated as CASSSGTSDPEETQYF.

This clone was recorded only once. The J gene is TRBJ1-2, the V gene TRBV29-1; the match to TRBD1 covers 9 bases. The CDR3 has 13 residues. Trimming cost V 6 bases and J 10 bases; bases outside gene matches: 12. Germline values: CDR1 SQVTM, CDR2 ANQGSEA. The DNA for the CDR3 is TGCAGCGTCCATACAGGGGGCGCTTTATTCTACACCTTC. Residues: CSVHTGGALFYTF.

This chain connects TRBV6-5 to TRBJ2-7; 9 positions agree with TRBD2. The CDR3 is made up of 15 amino acids. Germline CDR1 and CDR2: MNHEY and SVGAGI. Losses at the gene ends were 0 bases for V and 3 bases for J; bases not matched to a gene: 3. The CDR3, as DNA: TGTGCCAGCAGTTACTCGTTTAGCGGGAGCTACGAGCAGTACTTC. Its translation is CASSYSFSGSYEQYF.

This clone was observed once. V usage is TRBV5-1 and J usage is TRBJ1-2; D not resolved. The CDR3 has 14 residues. Germline V lookup: CDR1 SGHRS, CDR2 YFSETQ. Trimming took 1 base from V and 4 from J, leaving 11 bases between them. In nucleotides, the CDR3 is TGCGCCAGCAGCTTGCTGGAAACGGGCTATGGCTACACCTTC. It encodes CASSLLETGYGYTF.

The chain links TRBV7-9 to TRBJ1-6; TRBD1 is a possible D gene (6 bases). This CDR3 spans 14 amino acids. Germline values: CDR1 SEHNR, CDR2 FQNEAQ (reference sequence). The V end was cut by 5 bases, the J end by 7 bases, with 12 bases between. CDR3 DNA: TGTGCCAGCAGCGGGGACACTGCAAATTCACCCCTCCACTTT. This encodes CASSGDTANSPLHF.

The chain recombines TRBV7-3 with TRBJ1-1, with a possible D match to TRBD1 (5 bases). Trimming shortened V by 5 bases and J by 8 bases, and 12 bases separated the two germline ends. Germline loops: CDR1 SGHTA, CDR2 FQGTGA. The CDR3 is made up of 12 amino acids. The CDR3 loop is CASSTGTEEAFF. In DNA, the CDR3 is TGTGCCAGCAGCACCGGGACCGAGGAAGCTTTCTTT.

The chain is built from TRBV15 and TRBJ1-5, with 10 bases lining up with TRBD1. CDR3 length: 17 residues. Trimming cost V 0 bases and J 0 bases; bases outside gene matches: 2. In germline, CDR1 is LNHNV, CDR2 YYDKDF (reference sequence). This CDR3 reads CATSREGQGISNQPQHF. As DNA, the CDR3 is TGTGCCACCAGCAGAGAGGGACAGGGGATTAGCAATCAGCCCCAGCATTTT.

The chain recombines TRBV18 with TRBJ1-3; 7 positions match TRBD1. V shed 2 bases, J shed 2 bases, and the junction held 3 bases outside the gene matches. The CDR3 has 15 residues. Germline V lookup: CDR1 KGHSH, CDR2 LQKENI. CDR3 loop: CASSPKDRAGNTIYF. The CDR3 bases are TGTGCCAGCTCACCAAAAGACAGGGCTGGAAACACCATATATTTT.

J is TRBJ2-3 and V is TRBV10-1; 8 bases agree with TRBD2. There are 15 residues in the CDR3. The V gene end was trimmed by 2 bases and the J gene end by 5 bases; junction bases not matched to a gene: 6. Germline V CDR1 and CDR2: WNHNN, SYGVQD (reference sequence). CDR3 nucleotides: TGCGCCAGCAGTGAGGGGGGGGCGGGAGGAGATACGCAGTATTTT. This translates into CASSEGGAGGDTQYF.

J is TRBJ1-2 and V is TRBV10-3, with D possibly being TRBD1 (5 bases). Trimming left V 0 bases short and J 8 bases short, with 19 bases between. This CDR3 comprises 16 residues. The germline CDR1 and CDR2 sequences are ENHRY and SYGVKD. As DNA, the CDR3 is TGTGCCATCAGTGAGTCAACGCTAACAGGCGATTTAGGCTACACCTTC. It yields the protein CAISESTLTGDLGYTF.

The V and J genes are TRBV6-5 and TRBJ2-2, with D unresolved. Per the germline V gene, CDR1 is MNHEY and CDR2 is SVGAGI. V was cut by 5 bases and J by 5 bases, with 9 bases left in between. The CDR3 loop spans 13 amino acids. CDR3 region: CASSTEWTGELFF. The CDR3 region has the DNA TGTGCCAGCAGTACGGAGTGGACCGGGGAGCTGTTTTTT.

The gene calls are TRBV5-1 and TRBJ1-6; no clear D gene. Trimming shortened V by 1 base and J by 8 bases, and 13 bases separated the two germline ends. The CDR3 has 15 residues. Germline assignment: CDR1 SGHRS and CDR2 YFSETQ. As DNA, the CDR3 is TGCGCCAGCAGCTTGCGCGCCAGCCCTTATTCACCCCTCCACTTT. Translated, it gives CASSLRASPYSPLHF.

The chain employs TRBV15 and TRBJ1-5; 8 nucleotides align to TRBD1. This CDR3 comprises 15 residues. Germline trimming cut 4 bases from V and 3 bases from J; bases unmatched to any gene: 5. Germline assignment: CDR1 LNHNV and CDR2 YYDKDF (reference sequence). The CDR3 is CATSTGQGLNQPQHF. The DNA of the CDR3 is TGTGCCACCAGCACAGGACAGGGCCTCAATCAGCCCCAGCATTTT.

Points on this clone: The sample carries other DNA sequences with the same CDR3. The chain recombines TRBV9 with TRBJ2-5, with D unresolved. Trimming took off 5 bases at V and 1 base at J, with 9 bases between the two ends. Germline V lookup: CDR1 SGDLS, CDR2 YYNGEE. The CDR3 consists of 13 residues. The CDR3 sequence is CASSAGPQETQYF. CDR3 nucleotide sequence: TGTGCCAGCAGTGCAGGACCCCAAGAGACCCAGTACTTC.

The gene calls are TRBV27 and TRBJ2-1; TRBD2 aligns across 14 bases. The germline CDR1 and CDR2 sequences are MNHEY and SMNVEV (reference sequence). The junction had 7 bases not matched to a gene; V was cut back by 6 bases and J by 6 bases. CDR3 length equals 16 residues. In DNA, the CDR3 is TGTGCCAGCAGGCGACTAGCGGGAGGGCGTTTCAATGAGCAGTTCTTC. The encoded protein is CASRRLAGGRFNEQFF.

The V and J genes are TRBV7-2 and TRBJ2-2; perhaps TRBD1 as D (6 bases). Deletions cut 5 bases from V and 1 base from J, with 11 bases between. The CDR3 contains 15 residues. Looked up from germline, CDR1 is SGHTA and CDR2 is FQGNSA. The CDR3 sequence is CASSTQGWNTGELFF. The CDR3 region has the DNA TGTGCCAGCAGCACACAGGGCTGGAACACCGGGGAGCTGTTTTTT. Variable domain in full (rest from reference TRBV7-2 and TRBJ2-2): GAGVSQSPSNKVTEKGKDVELRCDPISGHTALYWYRQSLGQGLEFLIYFQGNSAPDKSGLPSDRFSAERTGGSVSTLTIQRTQQEDSAVYLCASSTQGWNTGELFFGEGSRLTVL.

The genes are TRBV5-1 and TRBJ2-7; 9 bases line up with TRBD1. The CDR3 loop spans 15 amino acids. In germline, CDR1 is SGHRS, CDR2 YFSETQ. The V segment lost 0 bases and the J segment 6 bases; nucleotides outside the gene matches: 7. In nucleotides, the CDR3 is TGCGCCAGCAGCTTGGAGGGGACAGGGTTGATCGAGCAGTACTTC. This translates into CASSLEGTGLIEQYF.

The chain joins TRBV4-1 to TRBJ1-5; D is undetermined. V was cut by 0 bases and J by 2 bases, with 17 bases left in between. This CDR3 has 18 residues. Per germline, CDR1 MGHRA and CDR2 YSYEKL. CDR3 nucleotides: TGCGCCAGCAGCCAAGATCATCGACCGGGTACCGGCAATCAGCCCCAGCATTTT. Translated, it gives CASSQDHRPGTGNQPQHF.

In DNA form, the CDR3 reads TGTGCCAGCGGCATCAGGGGATCGTACACTGAAGCTTTCTTT. Protein: CASGIRGSYTEAFF. V and J are TRBV5-5 and TRBJ1-1; TRBD1 might be the D (6 bases). V was pared by 7 bases and J by 3 bases, with 16 bases between. This CDR3 has 14 residues. Germline V gene data show CDR1 as SGHKS and CDR2 as YYEKEE (reference sequence).

This clone is a singleton in its sample. The V call is TRBV10-2, the J call TRBJ1-2, with 7 bases matching TRBD1. Trimming removed 5 bases from V and 4 bases from J; junction bases left unmatched: 7. The CDR3 has 14 residues. CDR1 and CDR2 (germline): WSHSY, SAAADI. Here the CDR3 DNA reads TGCGCCAGCAGTAGGACAGGCGATTCCTATGGCTACACCTTC. The encoded protein is CASSRTGDSYGYTF.

V gene TRBV10-1 combines with J gene TRBJ2-7; 9 nucleotides match TRBD2. The V gene end was trimmed by 7 bases and the J gene end by 5 bases; junction bases not matched to a gene: 6. The length of the CDR3 is 13 residues. Per germline, CDR1 WNHNN and CDR2 SYGVQD (reference sequence). The CDR3 loop reads CASKGRGGDEQYF. CDR3 in DNA: TGCGCCAGCAAAGGGCGGGGGGGCGACGAGCAGTACTTC.

J is TRBJ2-7 and V is TRBV11-1; possible D gene TRBD1, 5 bases. The CDR3 totals 14 residues. The V gene lost 2 bases and the J gene lost 0 bases, with 8 bases spanning the gap. Germline loops: CDR1 SGHAT, CDR2 FQDESV (reference sequence). The CDR3 nucleotides read TGTGCCAGCAGCTTATACAGGAGCTCCTACGAGCAGTACTTC. Protein product: CASSLYRSSYEQYF.

This chain connects TRBV6-4 to TRBJ1-5; 8 bases map to TRBD1. CDR1 and CDR2 (germline): MRHNA, SNTAGT. This CDR3 spans 14 amino acids. Trimming removed 6 bases from V and 4 bases from J; junction bases left unmatched: 5. The DNA of the CDR3 is TGTGCCAGCAGCCCCGGGACAGGAAATCAGCCCCAGCATTTT. Protein product: CASSPGTGNQPQHF.

Only a few counts were recorded for this clone. The chain links TRBV7-2 to TRBJ2-2, with D perhaps given as TRBD1 or TRBD2 (7 bases each). The germline V gene encodes CDR1 SGHTA and CDR2 FQGNSA. Trimming left V 5 bases short and J 6 bases short, with 19 bases between. This CDR3 has 16 amino acids. The CDR3: CASSTTRQGGSGELFF. CDR3 DNA sequence: TGTGCCAGCAGCACCACCAGACAGGGAGGGTCCGGGGAGCTGTTTTTT.

Turning to this clone: The same CDR3 is also encoded by other DNA sequences in this sample. The genes are TRBV11-3 and TRBJ2-1, with D hard to call. The CDR3 runs to 13 residues. Per germline, CDR1 SGHNT and CDR2 YENEEA. V was clipped by 1 base and J by 2 bases, with 3 bases between them. Written as DNA, the CDR3 is TGTGCCAGCAGCTTAGGCGCCTACAATGAGCAGTTCTTC. It translates to CASSLGAYNEQFF.

The chain uses TRBV19 and TRBJ1-1; 8 bases are shared with TRBD1. The junction had 13 bases not matched to a gene; V was cut back by 5 bases and J by 2 bases. The CDR3 sequence is 17 residues long. Germline values: CDR1 LNHDA, CDR2 SQIVND (reference sequence). For the CDR3, the DNA is TGTGCCAGTAGTCTAAATTCAGGGGGCATGGGTAACACTGAAGCTTTCTTT. Amino acids: CASSLNSGGMGNTEAFF.